The 11 T cell receptor beta chains listed next were all sequenced from one sample in a study of shared clonotypes between healthy human individuals. The data were produced by immunoSEQ multiplex PCR, yet TCRdb's version contains in-frame clones alone and is incomplete. The sample shows a few million clones, 85% to 95% of them seen only once. The material sequenced was naive CD4+ T cells from PBMCs. As to subset: CD45RA+ positively selected. The receptor source for this set is a man younger than 35 in good health. Some clones in this sample may be carry-over from other donors' samples.

V gene TRBV19 combines with J gene TRBJ1-5, with 7 bases aligning to TRBD1. This CDR3 is 13 amino acids long. Germline trimming cut 4 bases from V and 6 bases from J; bases unmatched to any gene: 3. CDR1 LNHDA and CDR2 SQIVND come from the germline V gene (reference sequence). The CDR3 bases are TGTGCCAGTAGTACAGACAGGGCTCAGCCCCAGCATTTT. It encodes CASSTDRAQPQHF.

The chain employs TRBV5-1 and TRBJ2-3, with 9 bases that match TRBD1. This CDR3 spans 15 amino acids. V lost 4 bases and J lost 4; bases outside the gene matches: 7. The germline V gene has CDR1 SGHRS and CDR2 YFSETQ. The CDR3 DNA sequence: TGCGCCAGCAGCCTGGGGACAGGGCTCGCAGATACGCAGTATTTT. Translation gives CASSLGTGLADTQYF. The full variable domain, in which reference TRBV5-1 and TRBJ2-3 provide the parts outside the CDR3, is KAGVTQTPRYLIKTRGQQVTLSCSPISGHRSVSWYQQTPGQGLQFLFEYFSETQRNKGNFPGRFSGRQFSNSRSEMNVSTLELGDSALYLCASSLGTGLADTQYFGPGTRLTVL.

This clone was recorded once. This chain uses TRBV28 with TRBJ2-7; D gene unclear. This CDR3 is 15 amino acids long. V was shortened by 5 bases and J by 6 bases, with 20 bases between the two germline ends. The V gene's germline CDR1 is MDHEN and CDR2 SYDVKM. CDR3 sequence reads: CASSPPVKGFGEQYF. CDR3 coding DNA: TGTGCCAGCAGTCCCCCGGTCAAGGGCTTCGGCGAGCAGTACTTC.

The chain links TRBV5-1 to TRBJ2-6; D may be TRBD1 or TRBD2 (5 bases each). CDR3 length equals 18 residues. CDR1 and CDR2 (germline): SGHRS, YFSETQ. The V and J ends lost 9 bases and 1 base respectively, with 23 bases between them. The chain's CDR3 is CATRLGSGTDSGANVLTF. The CDR3 region has the DNA TGCGCCACCCGGCTTGGGTCAGGGACCGATTCTGGGGCCAACGTCCTGACTTTC.

The chain carries TRBV5-1 and TRBJ2-3; D gene ambiguous. Germline V lookup: CDR1 SGHRS, CDR2 YFSETQ. V gave up 4 bases and J gave up 2 bases, with 11 bases separating them. The CDR3 sequence is 14 residues long. The CDR3 nucleotides read TGCGCCAGCAGCGGTCCCGGCTCCACAGATACGCAGTATTTT. Translating gives CASSGPGSTDTQYF.

The rearrangement uses TRBV5-1 and TRBJ2-5; the match to TRBD1 covers 7 bases. The trim removed 4 bases at V and 1 base at J, leaving 4 bases unmatched. The CDR3 has 14 amino acids. The germline V gene encodes CDR1 SGHRS and CDR2 YFSETQ. The CDR3 sequence: CASSRQGFQETQYF. The CDR3 DNA is TGCGCCAGCAGCCGACAGGGTTTCCAAGAGACCCAGTACTTC.

With regard to this clone: Distinct nucleotide sequences in the sample also encode this CDR3. This chain joins TRBV6-5 and TRBJ1-1; no definite D call. The CDR3 totals 14 residues. Between the trimmed V and J ends, which lost 5 bases and 2 bases, there was a span of 12 bases. Germline V gives CDR1 MNHEY, CDR2 SVGAGI. CDR3 residues: CASSLGVRNTEAFF. The CDR3, as DNA: TGTGCCAGCAGTCTTGGGGTGAGAAACACTGAAGCTTTCTTT.

This clone was recorded only once. This chain connects TRBV19 to TRBJ2-5; no clear D. The CDR3 covers 15 residues. V dropped 1 base and J dropped 1 base, with 10 bases sitting between them. The germline CDR1 and CDR2 sequences are LNHDA and SQIVND (reference sequence). The CDR3 spells CASSIASLTQETQYF. CDR3 nucleotide sequence: TGTGCCAGTAGTATAGCTTCACTAACCCAAGAGACCCAGTACTTC.

Remarks on this clone: Other nucleotide sequences from this sample produce the same CDR3. V and J are TRBV6-5 and TRBJ1-5; D gene unclear. The CDR3 length is 15 residues. Trimming removed 8 bases at V and 0 bases at J, with 14 bases between. Germline CDR1 is MNHEY and CDR2 is SVGAGI. The DNA for the CDR3 is TGTGCCAGCCGAGGAACAGCTTATAGCAATCAGCCCCAGCATTTT. It translates to CASRGTAYSNQPQHF.

The chain employs TRBV5-1 and TRBJ2-7; no definite D call. This CDR3 comprises 13 residues. The germline CDR1 and CDR2 sequences are SGHRS and YFSETQ. The germline V and J ends were trimmed by 0 bases and 5 bases, with 9 bases remaining between them. CDR3 nucleotide sequence: TGCGCCAGCAGCTTGGGAGCGCCCCACGAGCAGTACTTC. This encodes CASSLGAPHEQYF.

Concerning this clone itself: The identical CDR3 is also encoded by other nucleotide sequences in the sample. V usage is TRBV27 and J usage is TRBJ2-7; TRBD2 matches 7 bases. The CDR3 is made up of 13 amino acids. The V gene end was trimmed by 5 bases and the J gene end by 3 bases; junction bases not matched to a gene: 4. CDR1 MNHEY and CDR2 SMNVEV come from the germline V gene (reference sequence). The CDR3 here is CASSRAGSYEQYF. CDR3 nucleotide sequence: TGTGCCAGCAGTCGAGCGGGAAGCTACGAGCAGTACTTC.